The entry that follows covers one T cell receptor beta chain sequence. Its target is unknown. Per-sample yields of isolated PBMCs were at least 6.5 million. The CDR3 is made up of 15 amino acids. Trimming shortened V by 0 bases and J by 1 base, and 12 bases separated the two germline ends. Germline V gene sequence: CDR1 DFQATT, CDR2 SNEGSKA (reference sequence). The data belong to a study of blood T cells in healthy people across ages. Whole-study findings and limits: Observed TCR beta diversity per million T cells went down as age went up. This fall followed a roughly linear course with age.

Using a J-beta primer mix together with a sample-barcoded 5' primer, a second PCR was run for about 7 to 12 cycles. TCRdb re-derived calls from the 5' RACE reads in MiXCR, one entry per CDR3 protein. Of 700,000 to 800,000 distinct CDR3 sequences listed, approximately 43% are singletons. This sequence originates from a woman aged 55-70 years in good health. The chain employs TRBV20-1 and TRBJ2-5; a possible D gene is TRBD2 (5 bases). Sequencing was carried out using blood. The CDR3: CSARDPSGGQETQYF. The CDR3 nucleotides are TGCAGTGCTAGAGATCCGAGCGGAGGCCAAGAGACCCAGTACTTC.